One sample yielded the 3 T cell receptor beta chains listed below, sequenced in a study of T cells after somatic rescue of genetic block. The table came from immunoSEQ multiplex PCR; TCRdb's copy has only in-frame clones and leaves some out. The sample shows under 150,000 clones, about nine tenths of them seen only once. Sequencing was done on a sample of peripheral blood mononuclear cells (PBMCs). Receptors were obtained from a woman younger than 30.

V gene TRBV30 combines with J gene TRBJ1-1; D ambiguous. Germline assignment: CDR1 GTSNPN and CDR2 SVGIG (reference sequence). This CDR3 spans 16 amino acids. With 1 base removed from V and 6 bases from J, the gap between germline ends came to 21 bases. The CDR3: CAWSEERGEGIPEAFF. Here the CDR3 DNA reads TGTGCCTGGAGTGAGGAACGGGGAGAGGGTATCCCTGAAGCTTTCTTT. Variable domain in full (rest from reference TRBV30 and TRBJ1-1): SQTIHQWPATLVQPVGSPLSLECTVEGTSNPNLYWYRQAAGRGLQLLFYSVGIGQISSEVPQNLSASRPQDRQFILSSKKLLLSDSGFYLCAWSEERGEGIPEAFFGQGTRLTVV.

The count of this clone is one. The chain links TRBV30 to TRBJ2-2; the D gene is possibly TRBD2 (6 bases). CDR3 size: 14 residues. CDR1 GTSNPN and CDR2 SVGIG come from the germline V gene (reference sequence). V lost 4 bases and J lost 4, with 13 bases in between. The CDR3 nucleotides are TGTGCCTGGATGCTGGGGGGAGGCACCGGGGAGCTGTTTTTT. Encoded protein: CAWMLGGGTGELFF. The variable domain in full, with the rest retrieved from reference TRBV30 and TRBJ2-2, is SQTIHQWPATLVQPVGSPLSLECTVEGTSNPNLYWYRQAAGRGLQLLFYSVGIGQISSEVPQNLSASRPQDRQFILSSKKLLLSDSGFYLCAWMLGGGTGELFFGEGSRLTVL.

This clone was counted between two and nine times. The chain carries TRBV7-9 and TRBJ1-1; 7 bases are a match to TRBD1. CDR3 length: 12 residues. J was trimmed by 8 bases and V by 1 base; bases with no gene match: 1. CDR1 and CDR2 (germline): SEHNR, FQNEAQ (reference sequence). This chain's CDR3 is CASSLEGQEAFF. The CDR3 bases are TGTGCCAGCAGCTTAGAGGGACAGGAAGCTTTCTTT.